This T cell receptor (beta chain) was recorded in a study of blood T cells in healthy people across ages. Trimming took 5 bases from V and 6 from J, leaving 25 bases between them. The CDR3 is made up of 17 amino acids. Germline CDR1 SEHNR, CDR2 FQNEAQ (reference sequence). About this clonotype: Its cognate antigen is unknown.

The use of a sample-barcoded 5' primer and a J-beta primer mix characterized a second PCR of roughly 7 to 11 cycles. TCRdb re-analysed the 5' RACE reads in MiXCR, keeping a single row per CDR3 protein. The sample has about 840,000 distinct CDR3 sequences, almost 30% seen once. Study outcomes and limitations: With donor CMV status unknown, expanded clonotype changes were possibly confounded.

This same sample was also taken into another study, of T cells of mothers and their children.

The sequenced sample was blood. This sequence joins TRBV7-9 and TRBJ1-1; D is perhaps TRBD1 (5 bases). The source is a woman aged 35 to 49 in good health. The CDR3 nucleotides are TGTGCCAGCAGCCATCTCCGGGACCCTATGTTCAGTGCTGAAGCTTTCTTT. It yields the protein CASSHLRDPMFSAEAFF.